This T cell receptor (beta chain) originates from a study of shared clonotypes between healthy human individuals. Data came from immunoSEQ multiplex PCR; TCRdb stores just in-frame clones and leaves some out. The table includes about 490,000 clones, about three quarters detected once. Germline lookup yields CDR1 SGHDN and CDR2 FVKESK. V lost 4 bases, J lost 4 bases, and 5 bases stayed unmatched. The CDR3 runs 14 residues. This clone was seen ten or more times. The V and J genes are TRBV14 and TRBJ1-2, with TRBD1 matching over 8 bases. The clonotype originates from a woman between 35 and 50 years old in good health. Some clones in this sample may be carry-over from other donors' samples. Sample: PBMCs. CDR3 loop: CASSPRDRIYGYTF. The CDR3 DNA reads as TGTGCCAGCAGCCCCCGGGACAGGATCTATGGCTACACCTTC.